Listed below are T cell receptor beta chains from one sample, sequenced in a study of blood T cell repertoires in COVID-19. Produced via immunoSEQ multiplex PCR; TCRdb's table is partial and in-frame only. The sample includes approximately 260,000 clones, 80% to 90% of them seen just once. The sequenced sample consisted of peripheral blood. Receptor source: a woman between 70 and 85 years old with acute or convalescent COVID-19. CDR3s include the opening cysteine and the closing phenylalanine or tryptophan. The order of the fields is V gene, clone size, D gene, J gene, CDR3 protein, CDR3 DNA. A D gene is named only where the DNA matches it firmly. The size entry is marked missing in some rows and otherwise reads once, few, many or a size class.

TRBV2,-,TRBD1,TRBJ1-5,CASSDQGQGAGQPQHF,TGTGCCAGCAGTGATCAAGGGCAGGGGGCTGGTCAGCCCCAGCATTTT
TRBV9,once,TRBD2,TRBJ2-1,CASSAPPLAGGHNEQFF,TGTGCCAGCAGCGCCCCCCCACTAGCGGGGGGGCACAATGAGCAGTTCTTC
TRBV5-4,-,-,TRBJ1-2,CASRSSSYGYTF,TGTGCCAGCCGCTCTTCGAGCTATGGCTACACCTTC
TRBV6-6,-,-,TRBJ2-1,CASNKGGLGNEQFF,TGTGCCAGCAACAAGGGGGGGTTAGGCAATGAGCAGTTCTTC
TRBV11-2,-,TRBD2,TRBJ2-5,CASSSSSGGGLTQYF,TGTGCCAGCAGCTCCTCTAGCGGGGGGGGCTTGACCCAGTACTTC
TRBV5-1,-,-,TRBJ2-2,CASSFRGADTGELFF,TGCGCCAGCAGCTTCAGGGGGGCGGACACCGGGGAGCTGTTTTTT
TRBV7-3,-,TRBD2,TRBJ2-5,CASSRSGGQETQYF,TGTGCCAGCAGCCGGAGCGGGGGCCAAGAGACCCAGTACTTC
TRBV12-3/TRBV12-4,-,-,TRBJ2-5,CASSPGETQYF,TGTGCCAGCAGTCCGGGGGAGACCCAGTACTTC
TRBV7-5,-,-,TRBJ2-3,CVRSFGLVGDTQYF,TGTGTCAGAAGCTTCGGACTAGTGGGAGATACGCAGTATTTT
TRBV7-2,once,TRBD1,TRBJ1-2,CASSSSDRYYGYTF,TGTGCCAGCAGCTCATCGGACAGGTACTATGGCTACACCTTC
TRBV18,-,TRBD1,TRBJ1-2,CASSPGQEYGYTF,TGTGCCAGCTCACCAGGACAGGAGTATGGCTACACCTTC
TRBV5-8,few,TRBD1,TRBJ1-1,CASSLVQGTEAFF,TGTGCCAGCAGCTTGGTACAGGGGACTGAAGCTTTCTTT
TRBV3-1/TRBV3-2,-,TRBD1,TRBJ1-6,CASSQSGTVRSPLHF,TGTGCCAGCAGCCAATCGGGGACAGTAAGATCACCCCTCCACTTT
TRBV5-1,-,-,TRBJ1-1,CASSPQANYNTEAFF,TGCGCCAGCAGCCCCCAGGCAAATTACAACACTGAAGCTTTCTTT
TRBV10-3,few,-,TRBJ1-2,CAISSLGGGNYGYTF,TGTGCCATCAGTTCTTTAGGAGGAGGGAACTATGGCTACACCTTC
TRBV5-1,-,TRBD1,TRBJ2-5,CASSPGQGRMETQYF,TGCGCCAGCAGCCCTGGACAGGGGAGGATGGAGACCCAGTACTTC
TRBV7-3,-,-,TRBJ2-2,CASSPVSGGELFF,TGTGCCAGCAGCCCAGTGAGCGGCGGGGAGCTGTTTTTT
TRBV7-9,-,TRBD1,TRBJ1-6,CASSAWTGLNSPLHF,TGTGCCAGCAGCGCCTGGACAGGGTTAAATTCACCCCTCCACTTT
TRBV5-1,-,-,TRBJ1-6,CASSLGGLGSPLHF,TGCGCCAGCAGCCTCGGGGGGCTTGGATCACCCCTCCACTTT
TRBV6-5,-,-,TRBJ1-1,CASITLNTEAFF,TGTGCCAGCATCACTTTGAACACTGAAGCTTTCTTT
TRBV5-1,-,-,TRBJ2-2,CASSLGHLKASGELFF,TGCGCCAGCAGCTTGGGACACCTCAAAGCCTCCGGGGAGCTGTTTTTT
TRBV15,-,TRBD1,TRBJ1-1,CATSRAQGQGAAEAFF,TGTGCCACCAGCAGGGCCCAGGGACAGGGGGCCGCTGAAGCTTTCTTT
TRBV24-1,-,TRBD1,TRBJ1-2,CATSDLDRGHGYTF,TGTGCCACCAGTGATCTTGACAGGGGCCATGGCTACACCTTC
TRBV5-4,-,-,TRBJ1-5,CASSLDRVQPQHF,TGTGCCAGCAGCTTGGACAGGGTTCAGCCCCAGCATTTT
TRBV19,-,-,TRBJ1-1,CASRDGERTEAFF,TGTGCCAGTAGGGACGGGGAGAGGACTGAAGCTTTCTTT
TRBV7-9,-,TRBD1,TRBJ2-1,CASSLRSGQGYNEQFF,TGTGCCAGCAGCTTGCGCTCGGGACAGGGGTACAATGAGCAGTTCTTC
TRBV2,-,-,TRBJ1-2,CASSDSGYYGYTF,TGTGCCAGCAGTGATTCGGGGTACTATGGCTACACCTTC
TRBV7-8,-,-,TRBJ1-2,CASSLSRSYGYTF,TGTGCCAGCAGCTTAAGCCGATCCTATGGCTACACCTTC
TRBV5-1,-,TRBD2,TRBJ2-1,CASSGLAGGGNEQFF,TGCGCCAGCAGCGGATTAGCGGGGGGTGGCAATGAGCAGTTCTTC
TRBV7-6,-,-,TRBJ2-1,CASSLVMPGVMDEQFF,TGTGCCAGCAGCTTAGTCATGCCCGGAGTAATGGATGAGCAGTTCTTC
TRBV4-2,-,-,TRBJ1-2,CASIPTPGGDQGYTF,TGTGCCAGCATCCCGACCCCGGGGGGGGATCAGGGCTACACCTTC
TRBV18,-,TRBD1,TRBJ1-1,CASSPRDRGYTEAFF,TGTGCCAGCTCACCACGGGACAGGGGGTACACTGAAGCTTTCTTT
TRBV11-1,-,TRBD2,TRBJ2-1,CASSLGRGVHNEQFF,TGTGCCAGCAGCCTAGGGCGGGGGGTCCACAATGAGCAGTTCTTC
TRBV10-1,few,-,TRBJ2-2,CASSDPGTGELFF,TGCGCCAGCAGTGATCCGGGAACCGGGGAGCTGTTTTTT
TRBV9,-,TRBD2,TRBJ2-2,CASSVTGDYNTGELFF,TGTGCCAGCAGCGTAACCGGGGACTATAACACCGGGGAGCTGTTTTTT
TRBV5-1,-,-,TRBJ1-2,CASSLGHQGNYGYTF,TGCGCCAGCAGCTTGGGGCATCAGGGGAACTATGGCTACACCTTC
TRBV10-3,-,TRBD1,TRBJ2-7,CAISELGQGFEQYF,TGTGCCATCAGTGAGTTGGGACAGGGTTTCGAGCAGTACTTC
TRBV6-5,-,-,TRBJ1-5,CASSDNRVRQPQHF,TGTGCCAGCAGCGATAACAGGGTTCGTCAGCCCCAGCATTTT
TRBV3-1/TRBV3-2,-,-,TRBJ2-3,CASSPVLNTDTQYF,TGTGCCAGCAGCCCGGTCCTAAACACAGATACGCAGTATTTT